The 2 T cell receptor beta chains below all came from one sample that was sequenced in a study of blood T cells in healthy people across ages. A second roughly 7 to 12 cycle PCR used barcoded and J-beta primers. TCRdb reprocessed the 5' RACE reads via MiXCR and lists one record per CDR3 protein. The data contain 1.2 million to 1.5 million distinct CDR3 sequences, roughly 45% of them singletons. Sequencing was performed on blood. The source is a woman between 18 and 29 years old in good health.

The rearrangement links TRBV5-1 to TRBJ2-5, with D perhaps TRBD2 (5 bases). Germline assignment: CDR1 SGHRS and CDR2 YFSETQ. The CDR3 is 15 residues long. V was cut by 3 bases and J by 5 bases, with 17 bases left in between. The DNA of the CDR3 is TGCGCCAGCAGCTCTCGGGGTCCGTTCGGGGAGACCCAGTACTTC. Amino acid sequence: CASSSRGPFGETQYF.

A few counts support this clonotype. This rearrangement joins TRBV4-1 to TRBJ1-2; no definite D call. This CDR3 spans 14 amino acids. V lost 0 bases to trimming and J lost 6 bases, with 11 bases between them. CDR1 is MGHRA and CDR2 is YSYEKL in the germline V gene. The CDR3 reads CASSQDASGDGYTF. The CDR3 bases are TGCGCCAGCAGCCAAGATGCCTCCGGGGATGGCTACACCTTC.